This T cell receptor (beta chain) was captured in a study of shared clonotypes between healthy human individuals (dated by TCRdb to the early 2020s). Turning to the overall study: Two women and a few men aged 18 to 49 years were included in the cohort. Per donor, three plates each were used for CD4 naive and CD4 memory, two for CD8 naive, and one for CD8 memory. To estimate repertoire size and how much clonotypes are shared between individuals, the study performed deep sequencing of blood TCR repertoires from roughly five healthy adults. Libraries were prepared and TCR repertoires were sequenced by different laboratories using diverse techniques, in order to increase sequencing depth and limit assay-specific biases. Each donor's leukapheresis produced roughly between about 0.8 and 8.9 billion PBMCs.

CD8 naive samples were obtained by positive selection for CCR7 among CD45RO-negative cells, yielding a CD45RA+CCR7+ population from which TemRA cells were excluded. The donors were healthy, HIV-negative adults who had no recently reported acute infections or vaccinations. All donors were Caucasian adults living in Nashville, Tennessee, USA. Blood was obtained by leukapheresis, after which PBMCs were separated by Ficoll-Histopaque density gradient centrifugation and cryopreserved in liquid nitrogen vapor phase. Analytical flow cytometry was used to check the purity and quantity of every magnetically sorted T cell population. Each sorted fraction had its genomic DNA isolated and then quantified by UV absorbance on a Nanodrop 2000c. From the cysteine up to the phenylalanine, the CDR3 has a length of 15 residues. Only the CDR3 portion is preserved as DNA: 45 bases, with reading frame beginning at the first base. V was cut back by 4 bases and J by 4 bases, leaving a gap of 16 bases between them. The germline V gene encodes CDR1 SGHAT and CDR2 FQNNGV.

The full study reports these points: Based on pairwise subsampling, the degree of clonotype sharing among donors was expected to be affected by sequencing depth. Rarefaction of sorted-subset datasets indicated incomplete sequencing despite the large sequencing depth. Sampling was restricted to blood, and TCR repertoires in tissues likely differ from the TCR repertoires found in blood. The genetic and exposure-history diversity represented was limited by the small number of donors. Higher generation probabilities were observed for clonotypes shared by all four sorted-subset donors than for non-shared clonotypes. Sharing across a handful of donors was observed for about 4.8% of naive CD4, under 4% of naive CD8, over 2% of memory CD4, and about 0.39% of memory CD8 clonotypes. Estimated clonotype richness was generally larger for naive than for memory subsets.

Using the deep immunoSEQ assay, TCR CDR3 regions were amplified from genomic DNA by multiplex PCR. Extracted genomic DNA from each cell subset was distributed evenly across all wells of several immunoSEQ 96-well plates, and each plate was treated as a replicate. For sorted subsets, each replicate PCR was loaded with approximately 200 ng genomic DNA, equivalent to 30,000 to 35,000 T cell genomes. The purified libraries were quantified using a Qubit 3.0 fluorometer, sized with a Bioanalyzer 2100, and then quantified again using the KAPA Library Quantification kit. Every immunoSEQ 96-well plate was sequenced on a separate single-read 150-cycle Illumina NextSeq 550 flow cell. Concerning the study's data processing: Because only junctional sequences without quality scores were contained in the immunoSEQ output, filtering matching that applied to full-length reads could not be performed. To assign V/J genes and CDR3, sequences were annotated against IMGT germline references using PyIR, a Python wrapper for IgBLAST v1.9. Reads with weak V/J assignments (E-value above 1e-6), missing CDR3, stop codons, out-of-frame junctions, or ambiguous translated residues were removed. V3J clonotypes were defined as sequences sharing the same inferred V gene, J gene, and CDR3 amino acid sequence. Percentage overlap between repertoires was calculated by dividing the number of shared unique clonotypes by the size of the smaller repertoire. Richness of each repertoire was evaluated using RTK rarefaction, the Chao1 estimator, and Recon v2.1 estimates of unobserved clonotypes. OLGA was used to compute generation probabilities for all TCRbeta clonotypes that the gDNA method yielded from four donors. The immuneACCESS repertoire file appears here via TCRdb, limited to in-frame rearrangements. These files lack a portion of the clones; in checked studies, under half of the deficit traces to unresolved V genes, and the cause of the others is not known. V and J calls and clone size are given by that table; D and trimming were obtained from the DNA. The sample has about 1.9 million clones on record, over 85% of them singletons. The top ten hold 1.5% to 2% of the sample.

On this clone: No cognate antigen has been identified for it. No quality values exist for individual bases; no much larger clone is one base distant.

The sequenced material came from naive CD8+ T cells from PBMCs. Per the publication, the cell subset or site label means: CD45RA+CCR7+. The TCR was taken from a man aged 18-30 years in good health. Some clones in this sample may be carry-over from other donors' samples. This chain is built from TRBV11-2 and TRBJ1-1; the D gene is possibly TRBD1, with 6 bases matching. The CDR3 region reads CASSYAGAVGTEAFF. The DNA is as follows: TGTGCCAGCAGCTACGCAGGGGCGGTTGGCACTGAAGCTTTCTTT.